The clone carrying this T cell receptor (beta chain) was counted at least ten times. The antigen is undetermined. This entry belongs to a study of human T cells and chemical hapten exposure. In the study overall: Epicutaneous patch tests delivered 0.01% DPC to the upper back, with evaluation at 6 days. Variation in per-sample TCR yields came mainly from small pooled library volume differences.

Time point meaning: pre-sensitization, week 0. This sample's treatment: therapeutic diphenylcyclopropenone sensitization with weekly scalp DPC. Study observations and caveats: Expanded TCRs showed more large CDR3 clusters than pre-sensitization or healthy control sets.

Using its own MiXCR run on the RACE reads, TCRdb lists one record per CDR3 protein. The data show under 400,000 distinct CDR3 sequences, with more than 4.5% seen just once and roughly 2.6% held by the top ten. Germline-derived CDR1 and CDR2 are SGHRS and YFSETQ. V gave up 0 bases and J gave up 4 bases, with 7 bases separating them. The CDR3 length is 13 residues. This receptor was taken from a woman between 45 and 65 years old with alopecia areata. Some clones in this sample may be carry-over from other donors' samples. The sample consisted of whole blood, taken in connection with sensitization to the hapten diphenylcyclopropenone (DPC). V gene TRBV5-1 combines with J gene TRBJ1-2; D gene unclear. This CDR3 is CASSLGAGYGYTF. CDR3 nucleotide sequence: TGCGCCAGCAGCTTGGGGGCAGGCTATGGCTACACCTTC.